This paragraph reports one TCR beta chain. Its antigen remains unknown. The record originates from a study of T cell repertoires in cytomegalovirus infection. Study-wide context: Matching HLA type and CMV infection were both indicated by public TCR beta signatures. The study's findings and limits: In two of eight donors, the top clonotype was HLA-C-restricted CMV-specific.

From germline, CDR1 is MGHRA and CDR2 YSYEKL. The CDR3 has 15 residues. V trimming: 3 bases; J trimming: 3 bases; junction bases outside the gene matches: 6. Via MiXCR, TCRdb re-called the reads, giving one row per CDR3 protein. The profile shows hundreds of thousands of distinct CDR3 sequences, about 24% of them singletons. The sequence was collected from a human donor in good health (CMV status not recorded). Some clones in this sample may be carry-over from other donors' samples. The chain is built from TRBV4-1 and TRBJ2-5; 8 positions agree with TRBD1. Sequencing input: CD8+ T cells from PBMCs. Written as DNA, the CDR3 is TGCGCCAGCAGCCAGGAAGGACAGGGAGAAGAGACCCAGTACTTC. Amino acid sequence: CASSQEGQGEETQYF.